This T cell receptor beta chain comes out of a study of breast tumors, draining lymph nodes, adjacent tissues. Breast cancer patients provided tissue from their axillary draining lymph nodes. In TCRdb, the multiplex PCR reads were re-called with MiXCR into one record per CDR3 protein. The repertoire holds more than 200,000 distinct CDR3 sequences, with approximately 29% as singletons. Study-wide results and caveats: Tumor repertoires ranked between lymph nodes and nontumor tissue in diversity, with V and J gene preferences. The data were judged consistent with most tumor T cells coming from lymph node and expanding in tumor.

The CDR3 length is 12 residues. Trimming removed 2 bases from V and 9 bases from J, with 7 bases in between. CDR1 is SNHLY, CDR2 FYNNEI, per germline. Turning to this clonotype: Its target is not known.

This clonotype originated in a female donor with breast cancer. Some clones in this sample may be carry-over from other donors' samples. The chain uses TRBV2 and TRBJ2-2, with D maybe TRBD2 (5 bases). What was sequenced was axillary lymph node tissue. The CDR3 reads CASSERGWELFF. DNA for the CDR3: TGTGCCAGCAGTGAACGAGGGTGGGAGCTGTTTTTT.